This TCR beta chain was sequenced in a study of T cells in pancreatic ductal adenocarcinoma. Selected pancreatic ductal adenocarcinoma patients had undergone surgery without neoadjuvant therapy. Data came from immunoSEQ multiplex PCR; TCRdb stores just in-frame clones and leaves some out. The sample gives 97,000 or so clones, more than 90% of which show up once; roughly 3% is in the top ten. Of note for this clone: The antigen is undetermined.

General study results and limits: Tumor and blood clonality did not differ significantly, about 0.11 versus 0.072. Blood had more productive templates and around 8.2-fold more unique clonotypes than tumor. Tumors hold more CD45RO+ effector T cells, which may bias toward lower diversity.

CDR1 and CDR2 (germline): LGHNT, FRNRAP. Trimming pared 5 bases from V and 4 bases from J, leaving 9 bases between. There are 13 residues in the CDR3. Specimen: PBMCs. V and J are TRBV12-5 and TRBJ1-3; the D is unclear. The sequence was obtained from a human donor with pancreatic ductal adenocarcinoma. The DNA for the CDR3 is TGTGCTAGTGGTACCGACGGGGGAAACACCATATATTTT. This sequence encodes CASGTDGGNTIYF. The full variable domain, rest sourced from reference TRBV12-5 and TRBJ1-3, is DARVTQTPRHKVTEMGQEVTMRCQPILGHNTVFWYRQTMMQGLELLAYFRNRAPLDDSGMPKDRFSAEMPDATLATLKIQPSEPRDSAVYFCASGTDGGNTIYFGEGSWLTVV.